The 15 T cell receptor beta chains listed next were all sequenced from one sample in a study of shared clonotypes between healthy human individuals. The data were produced by immunoSEQ multiplex PCR, yet TCRdb's version contains in-frame clones alone and is incomplete. The sample has about 2.4 million clones, over 85% seen once. Sequenced sample: naive CD4+ T cells from PBMCs. Subset in this sample: CD45RA+ positively selected. All receptors come from a man aged 18 to 29 in good health. Some clones in this sample may be carry-over from other donors' samples.

This clone was seen only once. V usage is TRBV6-5 and J usage is TRBJ2-2; D assignment may be TRBD1 or TRBD2 (5 bases each). Trimming shortened V by 4 bases and J by 4 bases, and 16 bases separated the two germline ends. This CDR3 spans 16 amino acids. CDR1 and CDR2 (germline): MNHEY, SVGAGI. The CDR3 DNA reads TGTGCCAGCAGTTCCATATCGGGAAGGGGCACCGGGGAGCTGTTTTTT. It specifies CASSSISGRGTGELFF.

This sequence joins TRBV7-6 and TRBJ1-2; perhaps TRBD1 as D (5 bases). V dropped 4 bases and J dropped 4 bases, with 16 bases sitting between them. Per the germline V gene, CDR1 is SGHVS and CDR2 is FNYEAQ. This CDR3 has 15 residues. The CDR3 is CASSSHRDARYGYTF. For the CDR3, the DNA is TGTGCCAGCAGCTCGCACCGGGACGCGCGCTATGGCTACACCTTC.

With respect to this clone: Other nucleotide sequences in the sample specify the same CDR3. The gene calls are TRBV7-2 and TRBJ2-1; D may match TRBD1 or TRBD2 (5 bases each). Trimming stripped 0 bases from V and 8 bases from J, with 8 bases between. Germline V gene lookup returns CDR1 SGHTA and CDR2 FQGNSA. This CDR3 spans 13 amino acids. Written as DNA, the CDR3 is TGTGCCAGCAGCTTAGCGAGGGGAGATGAGCAGTTCTTC. Residues: CASSLARGDEQFF.

J is TRBJ2-7 and V is TRBV5-4; TRBD2 matches 11 bases. The V gene's germline CDR1 is SGHNT and CDR2 YYREEE (reference sequence). Trimming took 4 bases from V and 4 from J; bases not matched to a gene: 10. The CDR3 sequence is 16 residues long. The CDR3 region is CASSPISGRAFYEQYF. The CDR3 nucleotides read TGTGCCAGCAGCCCTATTAGCGGGAGGGCCTTTTACGAGCAGTACTTC.

This clone was counted a few times. The genes are TRBV5-1 and TRBJ1-5; possible D gene TRBD1, 6 bases. Trimming removed 0 bases from V and 7 bases from J, with 14 bases in between. CDR3 size: 15 residues. Germline loops: CDR1 SGHRS, CDR2 YFSETQ. Here the CDR3 DNA reads TGCGCCAGCAGCTTGGATGGGGGACAAGGCCAGCCCCAGCATTTT. It encodes CASSLDGGQGQPQHF. Looking up the rest from reference TRBV5-1 and TRBJ1-5 gives the full variable domain: KAGVTQTPRYLIKTRGQQVTLSCSPISGHRSVSWYQQTPGQGLQFLFEYFSETQRNKGNFPGRFSGRQFSNSRSEMNVSTLELGDSALYLCASSLDGGQGQPQHFGDGTRLSIL.

This clone showed up just a few times. The sample holds other DNA sequences that translate to the same CDR3. This chain links TRBV5-1 with TRBJ2-2; D is undetermined. Trimming shortened V by 4 bases and J by 3 bases, and 4 bases separated the two germline ends. This CDR3 is built from 12 residues. Germline values: CDR1 SGHRS, CDR2 YFSETQ. Written as DNA, the CDR3 is TGCGCCAGCAGCAGGGACACCGGGGAGCTGTTTTTT. It codes for CASSRDTGELFF.

Written as DNA, the CDR3 is TGTGCCAGCAGCTCAATCCGGGACTACGCCTACAATGAGCAGTTCTTC. Residues: CASSSIRDYAYNEQFF. V and J are TRBV11-2 and TRBJ2-1; 7 bases match TRBD2. The CDR3 spans 16 residues. Germline trimming cut 4 bases from V and 2 bases from J; bases unmatched to any gene: 8. CDR1 is SGHAT and CDR2 is FQNNGV in the germline V gene.

V gene TRBV18 combines with J gene TRBJ2-2; D gene uncertain. The V end lost 0 bases, the J end lost 7 bases, and 6 bases lay between the germline ends. From germline, CDR1 is KGHSH and CDR2 LQKENI. The CDR3 spans 13 residues. The CDR3 region is CASSPPEVGELFF. In DNA, the CDR3 is TGTGCCAGCTCACCACCAGAGGTCGGGGAGCTGTTTTTT.

The V and J genes are TRBV28 and TRBJ2-1, with 13 bases fitting TRBD2. Germline values: CDR1 MDHEN, CDR2 SYDVKM. This CDR3 region has 16 residues. Germline trimming cut 5 bases from V and 2 bases from J; bases unmatched to any gene: 3. The CDR3 sequence: CASSPLAGGPYNEQFF. In DNA form, the CDR3 reads TGTGCCAGCAGTCCACTAGCGGGAGGGCCCTACAATGAGCAGTTCTTC.

A single count supports this clone. The chain joins TRBV5-1 to TRBJ2-1; no reliable D call. Trimming shortened V by 0 bases and J by 10 bases, and 14 bases separated the two germline ends. CDR1 and CDR2 from the germline V gene are SGHRS and YFSETQ. This CDR3 comprises 14 residues. The DNA for the CDR3 is TGCGCCAGCAGCTTGGCCCCTCCATCCCAAGAGCAGTTCTTC. It codes for CASSLAPPSQEQFF.

The chain uses TRBV28 and TRBJ2-7; 8 positions match TRBD2. Matching the DNA end better, TRBJ2-5 makes the J call doubtful. The germline CDR1 and CDR2 sequences are MDHEN and SYDVKM. The CDR3 loop spans 14 amino acids. The CDR3 is CASSFREGWKTQYF. The CDR3 region has the DNA TGTGCCAGCAGTTTTCGGGAGGGCTGGAAGACCCAGTACTTC.

The chain employs TRBV28 and TRBJ1-1; D is perhaps TRBD1 (6 bases). This CDR3 comprises 12 residues. Germline CDR1 MDHEN, CDR2 SYDVKM. V lost 7 bases to trimming and J lost 11 bases, with 17 bases between them. The CDR3 DNA follows: TGTGCCAGCACCCTCCAGGGGAGTACCGCTTTCTTT. Residues: CASTLQGSTAFF. Full variable domain (remainder filled in from reference TRBV28 and TRBJ1-1): DVKVTQSSRYLVKRTGEKVFLECVQDMDHENMFWYRQDPGLGLRLIYFSYDVKMKEKGDIPEGYSVSREKKERFSLILESASTNQTSMYLCASTLQGSTAFFGQGTRLTVV.

The rearrangement links TRBV14 to TRBJ2-1; 14 nucleotides agree with TRBD2. V shed 4 bases, J shed 3 bases, and the junction held 11 bases outside the gene matches. The germline CDR1 and CDR2 sequences are SGHDN and FVKESK. This CDR3 region has 19 residues. CDR3 protein: CASSRGTSGSMIGYNEQFF. The CDR3, as DNA: TGTGCCAGCAGCCGCGGGACTAGCGGGAGTATGATCGGCTACAATGAGCAGTTCTTC.

The V gene is TRBV27, the J gene TRBJ2-7; D unresolved. The CDR3 consists of 14 residues. The germline CDR1 and CDR2 sequences are MNHEY and SMNVEV (reference sequence). V was trimmed by 4 bases and J by 6 bases, leaving 16 bases between them. CDR3 sequence reads: CASSSLSGPFEQYF. CDR3 nucleotides: TGTGCCAGCAGTTCTTTATCCGGGCCCTTCGAGCAGTACTTC.

This clone was counted only a few times. V and J are TRBV5-4 and TRBJ1-1, with 8 nucleotides matching TRBD1. The CDR3 has 16 residues. Per the germline V gene, CDR1 is SGHNT and CDR2 is YYREEE (reference sequence). V dropped 3 bases and J dropped 0; count of bases not matched to a gene: 7. CDR3: CASSSLTGVVNTEAFF. The CDR3 DNA sequence: TGTGCCAGCAGCTCCCTGACAGGGGTGGTGAACACTGAAGCTTTCTTT.